The entry below gives a single T cell receptor (beta chain) sequence along with its context. The antigen is not known. V dropped 3 bases and J dropped 0 bases, with 9 bases sitting between them. The CDR3 spans 15 residues. Germline assignment: CDR1 SGDLS and CDR2 YYNGEE. Method: immunoSEQ multiplex PCR; TCRdb's copy keeps in-frame clones and lacks some. Among some 96,000 clones listed, under 90% were seen once. The data derive from a study of T cell responses to AZD1222 COVID-19 vaccine. Study findings and constraints: Donors, mostly white British, included more females; clonal diversity was possibly underestimated. Of spike-specific TCRs, nearly half reportedly target regions left unmutated in variants.

The clonotype was recovered from an adult in good health. Sequencing was performed on peripheral blood, taken on day 0 of AZD1222 vaccination. The chain combines TRBV9 with TRBJ2-2, with a tentative D call TRBD1 (6 bases). Written as DNA, the CDR3 is TGTGCCAGCAGCGGGGACACCACGAACACCGGGGAGCTGTTTTTT. Protein: CASSGDTTNTGELFF.